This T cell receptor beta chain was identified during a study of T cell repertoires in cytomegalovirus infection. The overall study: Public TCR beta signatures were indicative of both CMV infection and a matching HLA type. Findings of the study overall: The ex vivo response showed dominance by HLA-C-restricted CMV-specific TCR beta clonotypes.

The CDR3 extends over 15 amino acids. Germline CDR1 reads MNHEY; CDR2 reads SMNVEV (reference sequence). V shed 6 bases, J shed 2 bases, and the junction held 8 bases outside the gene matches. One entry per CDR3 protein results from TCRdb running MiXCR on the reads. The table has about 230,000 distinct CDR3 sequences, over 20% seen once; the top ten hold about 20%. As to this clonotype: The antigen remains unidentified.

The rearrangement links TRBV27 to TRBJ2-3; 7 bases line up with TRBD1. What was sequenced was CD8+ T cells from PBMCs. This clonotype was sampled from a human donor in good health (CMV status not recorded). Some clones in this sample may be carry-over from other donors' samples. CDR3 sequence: CASSSDRDPTDTQYF. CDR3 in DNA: TGTGCCAGCAGCTCCGACAGGGACCCCACAGATACGCAGTATTTT.